This TCR beta chain came from a study of Graves' ophthalmopathy and Graves' hyperthyroidism. Using RNA transcripts, the TCR beta CDR3 regions were amplified. The first round was an RT-PCR with HTBI primers, and the second round was a multiplex PCR. In TCRdb, the multiplex PCR reads were re-called with MiXCR into one record per CDR3 protein. The sample carries roughly 500,000 distinct CDR3 sequences, around 15% recorded once. Looked up from germline, CDR1 is DFQATT and CDR2 is SNEGSKA (reference sequence). The CDR3 has 16 amino acids. Patients were left out if they had other autoimmune diseases, uncontrolled infections, pregnancy or lactation. On this clonotype: No antigen is known for it. At one end, the junction sequence differs from germline, possibly due to a read error.

Study-level points and caveats: A model built from 13 signatures distinguished ophthalmopathy from stable hyperthyroidism with 87.88% sensitivity and about 80% specificity.

Sequencing used blood. The sequence came from a woman in her 30s with Graves' ophthalmopathy. The V gene is TRBV20-1, the J gene TRBJ2-5; a weak D match, TRBD2 (9 bases). CDR3 in DNA: TGCAGTGCTCGGGTCAGGGGGCTTGCTAGCGGGGAGACCCGGTACTTC. Translating it yields CSARVRGLASGETRYF.